This T cell receptor beta chain was captured by sequencing in a study of low-dose radiotherapy and immunotherapy resistance in tumors. As for time point: before trial treatment. In the RACIN dose-escalation trial, donors got nivolumab plus ipilimumab with aspirin, cyclophosphamide and radiotherapy. Tumors of eligible patients were advanced, solid and lacking tumor-infiltrating lymphocytes. The length of the CDR3 is 16 residues. The V gene's germline CDR1 is LGHNA and CDR2 YNFKEQ. Trimming took 1 base from V and 2 from J, leaving 13 bases between them. TRAV- and TRBV-specific primers, spanning alpha and beta chains, primed first-strand cDNA. TCR amplification used roughly 18 PCR cycles, a constant-region primer and a V-primer adapter. MiXCR, run by TCRdb on the reads, gives a single entry per CDR3 protein. Of tens of thousands of distinct CDR3 sequences in the sample, roughly a sixth were seen once.

This clonotype was observed many times. This sequence was found in a male donor with prostate cancer. The chain is built from TRBV4-2 and TRBJ2-3; D perhaps matches TRBD1 (5 bases). The sample was PBMCs, taken before treatment. CDR3 amino acids: CASSQADRRYTDTQYF. In DNA form, the CDR3 reads TGTGCCAGCAGCCAAGCCGACAGACGATACACAGATACGCAGTATTTT.